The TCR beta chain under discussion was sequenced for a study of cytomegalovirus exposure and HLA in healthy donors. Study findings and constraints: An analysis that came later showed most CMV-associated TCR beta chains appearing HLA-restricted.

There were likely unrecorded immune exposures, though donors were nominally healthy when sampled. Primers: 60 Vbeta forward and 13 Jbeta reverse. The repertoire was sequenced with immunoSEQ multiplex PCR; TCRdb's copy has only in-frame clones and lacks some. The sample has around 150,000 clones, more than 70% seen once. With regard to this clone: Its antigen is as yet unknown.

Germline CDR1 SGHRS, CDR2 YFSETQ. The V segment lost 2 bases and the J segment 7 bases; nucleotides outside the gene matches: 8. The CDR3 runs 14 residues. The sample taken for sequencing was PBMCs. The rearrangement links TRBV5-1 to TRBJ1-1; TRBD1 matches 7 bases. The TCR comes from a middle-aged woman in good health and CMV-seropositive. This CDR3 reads CASSFTGESGEAFF. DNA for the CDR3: TGCGCCAGCAGCTTTACAGGGGAGTCGGGTGAAGCTTTCTTT.